This TCR beta chain appears in the sequencing data of a study of early T cells in non-severe SARS-CoV-2 infection. About the research overall: Alpha and beta chains were unpaired, from unsorted whole-blood bulk RNA.

Regarding this clonotype: Its antigen is currently unknown.

Whole-study results and caveats: VDJdb matches were skewed toward anti-spike CD8 T cell responses.

Tagging with unique molecular identifiers was applied to individual cDNA molecules. From the 5' RACE reads, TCRdb called clonotypes with MiXCR, one entry per CDR3 protein. The repertoire holds approximately 110,000 distinct CDR3 sequences, with about 15% as singletons. Sequenced input: whole blood. The clonotype was recovered from an adult who was a healthcare worker with PCR-confirmed SARS-CoV-2 infection or an uninfected control (not recorded which).

CDR3 DNA: TGTGCCAGCAGCCAAGCGGTGGCGGGGAGTCCTTTCTTT. This translates into CASSQAVAGSPFF. The chain joins TRBV3-1 to TRBJ1-1, with D unresolved. Germline CDR1 is LGHDT and CDR2 is YNNKEL (reference sequence). The CDR3 spans 13 residues. Trimming shortened V by 1 base and J by 12 bases, and 15 bases separated the two germline ends.